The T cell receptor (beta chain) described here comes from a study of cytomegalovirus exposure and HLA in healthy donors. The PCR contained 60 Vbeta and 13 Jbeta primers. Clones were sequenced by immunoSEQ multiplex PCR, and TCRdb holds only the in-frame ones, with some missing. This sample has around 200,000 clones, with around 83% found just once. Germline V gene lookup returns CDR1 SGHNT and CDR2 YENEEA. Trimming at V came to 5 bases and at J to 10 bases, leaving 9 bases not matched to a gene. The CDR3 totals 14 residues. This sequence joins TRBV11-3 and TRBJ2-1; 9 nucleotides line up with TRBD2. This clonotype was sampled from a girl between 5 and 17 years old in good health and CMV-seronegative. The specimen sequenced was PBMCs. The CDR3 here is CASSERGLAGEQFF. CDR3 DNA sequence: TGTGCCAGCAGCGAAAGGGGGCTAGCGGGGGAGCAGTTCTTC.